This T cell receptor beta chain was obtained from a study of OX40 agonist ivuxolimab in advanced cancers. Study information: Allowance was made for prior anti-PD-1, anti-PD-L1 or anti-CTLA-4 therapy, and approximately 40% had some.

The timepoints at which blood was sampled were baseline, cycle 4 day 1, and cycle 7 day 1. From germline, CDR1 is SGHRS and CDR2 YFSETQ. The V gene lost 4 bases and the J gene lost 0 bases, with 15 bases spanning the gap. This CDR3 region has 16 residues. The data were produced by immunoSEQ multiplex PCR, yet TCRdb's version contains in-frame clones alone and is incomplete. The sample includes about 77,000 clones, around 87% of them seen just once. The sequence came from an adult with an advanced solid tumor such as melanoma, head and neck, liver or kidney cancer. The starting material was CD4+ or CD8+ T cells sorted from blood, obtained in a trial of the OX40 agonist ivuxolimab. The chain employs TRBV5-1 and TRBJ2-3; a weak D match, TRBD2 (5 bases). The CDR3 DNA is TGCGCCAGCAGCATGGGTCTGAGAGGGAGCACAGATACGCAGTATTTT. Protein: CASSMGLRGSTDTQYF.